This TCR beta chain came from a study of control samples from healthy donors and cancer patients. Sequencing was performed with immunoSEQ multiplex PCR; in TCRdb, only in-frame clones are kept and a portion is missing. The sample consists of over 60,000 clones, over 75% of them appearing once. The germline CDR1 and CDR2 sequences are SGDLS and YYNGEE. The CDR3 length is 16 residues. The V gene end was trimmed by 3 bases and the J gene end by 3 bases; junction bases not matched to a gene: 8. The receptor was derived from a middle-aged man in good health. Sequencing was carried out using blood. The gene calls are TRBV9 and TRBJ2-2, with 7 nucleotides matching TRBD1. DNA of the CDR3: TGTGCCAGCAGCGAGGGGGCCGGGGCCGACACCGGGGAGCTGTTTTTT. Encoded protein: CASSEGAGADTGELFF.